These T cell receptor beta chains were read from a single sample in a study of CD8 T cells in Susac syndrome. TCRdb re-called the immunoSEQ multiplex PCR reads with MiXCR, one entry per CDR3 protein. The data contain 150,000 to 200,000 distinct CDR3 sequences, about 93% of them singletons. Sequencing used CD4+ T cells from PBMCs. These receptors came from a human donor with multiple sclerosis. Each CDR3 is given with its conserved first and last residue. The D gene is left open where the match is weak. Not every row has a clone size; where given, it reads once, few, many or a size class.

TRBV7-2	.	.	TRBJ2-1	TGTGCCAGCAGCTTAGCCCTCACAGGGTCGGGCGGGGAGTTCTTC	CASSLALTGSGGEFF
TRBV4-3	TRBD1	.	TRBJ1-1	TGCGCCAGCAGCCAAGATGGGTACAGGGGGAATCCTACTGAAGCTTTCTTT	CASSQDGYRGNPTEAFF
TRBV27	TRBD2	.	TRBJ2-3	TGTGCCAGCAAAACTAGCGCAGATACGCAGTATTTT	CASKTSADTQYF
TRBV30	.	.	TRBJ1-1	TGTGCCTGGAGTCGGGGGGCGGGCACTGAAGCTTTCTTT	CAWSRGAGTEAFF
TRBV12-3/TRBV12-4	TRBD2	.	TRBJ2-3	TGTGCCAGCAGTTCGGGACTAGCGGGATTGGATACGCAGTATTTT	CASSSGLAGLDTQYF
TRBV29-1	.	.	TRBJ1-2	TGCAGCGTTTCTCCAAGTACTAACTATGGCTACACCTTC	CSVSPSTNYGYTF
TRBV2	.	.	TRBJ1-5	TGTGCCTCCCGTGGGGGAGCGAGAAATCAGCCCCAGCATTTT	CASRGGARNQPQHF
TRBV5-1	TRBD2	.	TRBJ2-3	TGCGCCAGCAGCTTGGATGGGGGGGCAGATACGCAGTATTTT	CASSLDGGADTQYF
TRBV28	.	.	TRBJ1-2	TGTGCCAGCGGAGTTCGGGGGCACGCCTACACCTTC	CASGVRGHAYTF
TRBV7-2	.	.	TRBJ2-3	TGTGCCAGCAGCTCGTTAAAGCCAGCGAGGACTCTCACAGATACGCAGTATTTT	CASSSLKPARTLTDTQYF
TRBV12-3/TRBV12-4	.	.	TRBJ2-2	TGTGCCAGCAGTCTCCGGAGCCCCGGGGAGCTGTTTTTT	CASSLRSPGELFF
TRBV9	.	few	TRBJ1-2	TGTGCCAGCAGCGTGGGGGGAGGGGACTATGGCTACACCTTC	CASSVGGGDYGYTF
TRBV7-2	.	.	TRBJ2-7	TGTGCCAGCAGCTTAGCGGGGTCAGGAGGAGAGCAGTACTTC	CASSLAGSGGEQYF
TRBV6-2/TRBV6-3	.	.	TRBJ2-1	TGTGCCAGCAGACTGGACGAGTACAATGAGCAGTTCTTC	CASRLDEYNEQFF
TRBV18	.	.	TRBJ2-5	TGTGCCAGCTCACCCAACGAAGGGAAAGCAGAGACCCAGTACTTC	CASSPNEGKAETQYF
TRBV12-3/TRBV12-4	TRBD2	once	TRBJ2-1	TGTGCCAGCAGTTTACGGTCCGGGGGGGATAATGAGCAGTTCTTC	CASSLRSGGDNEQFF
TRBV20-1	TRBD2	.	TRBJ2-7	TGCAGTGCTAGATGGGAGGGGTCCTACGAGCAGTACTTC	CSARWEGSYEQYF
TRBV9	.	.	TRBJ2-2	TGTGCCAGCAGCGTAGACCACAGAGGAAACACCGGGGAGCTGTTTTTT	CASSVDHRGNTGELFF
TRBV20-1	.	.	TRBJ2-3	TGCAGTGCTAGACAGCAGACTAGCACAGATACGCAGTATTTT	CSARQQTSTDTQYF
TRBV7-3	TRBD1	.	TRBJ2-6	TGTGCCAGCAGCCCTACAGGGGCCGGGGCCAACGTCCTGACTTTC	CASSPTGAGANVLTF
TRBV28	TRBD1	.	TRBJ1-5	TGTGCCAGCAGTACCGCCGGGACAGGGGTTCTTCAGCCCCAGCATTTT	CASSTAGTGVLQPQHF
TRBV7-2	TRBD1	.	TRBJ1-2	TGTGCCAGCAGCCGGGGGGGGACAGCAAACTATGGCTACACCTTC	CASSRGGTANYGYTF
TRBV7-2	.	.	TRBJ1-3	TGTGCCAGCAGCCCAGGGACAGGAAACACCATATATTTT	CASSPGTGNTIYF
TRBV9	TRBD2	.	TRBJ2-7	TGTGCCAGTCCCGATGCGGGACTAGTCTTTACCTACGAGCAGTACTTC	CASPDAGLVFTYEQYF
TRBV12-5	.	.	TRBJ2-1	TGTGCTAGTGGCCAGTGGTCTGGCTCCTACAATGAGCAGTTCTTC	CASGQWSGSYNEQFF
TRBV2	.	.	TRBJ2-6	TGTGCCAGCGGGCAGGGGATAGGATCGGCTGGGGCCAACGTCCTGACTTTC	CASGQGIGSAGANVLTF
TRBV7-8	.	.	TRBJ1-4	TGTGCCAGCAAAGAGCAACCTACGGAAAAACTGTTTTTT	CASKEQPTEKLFF
TRBV20-1	.	once	TRBJ2-7	TGCAGTGCTAGACCCCCCACCGGGGGCGACGAGCAGTACTTC	CSARPPTGGDEQYF
TRBV4-2	.	once	TRBJ2-1	TGTGCCAGCAGCCAAGAGCACGGACAGTACAATGAGCAGTTCTTC	CASSQEHGQYNEQFF
TRBV30	TRBD2	.	TRBJ2-7	TGTGCCTGGAGCGCACTAGCGGGAGTCTCCTACGAGCAGTACTTC	CAWSALAGVSYEQYF
TRBV5-6	.	.	TRBJ1-6	TGTGCCAGCAGCCGTCTGCAGGGTGGCTCACCCCTCCACTTT	CASSRLQGGSPLHF
TRBV3-1	.	.	TRBJ2-5	TGTGCCAGCAGCCTGAGCCTCTCGCGACCCCAAGAGACCCAGTACTTC	CASSLSLSRPQETQYF
TRBV19	.	.	TRBJ2-6	TGTGCCACCCGATTGGGGGCAGCTGGGGCCAACGTCCTGACTTTC	CATRLGAAGANVLTF
TRBV2	TRBD1	once	TRBJ1-2	TGTGCCAGCAGTCGAATTATAACAGGGGGCGATGGCACCTTC	CASSRIITGGDGTF
TRBV25-1	.	.	TRBJ1-2	TGTGCCAGCAGTGAAGAGGGAAGGATTGGCTACACCTTC	CASSEEGRIGYTF
TRBV5-1	TRBD1	.	TRBJ1-2	TGCGCCAGCAGCTTGGAGGTGACAGGGGGAGGCTACACCTTC	CASSLEVTGGGYTF
TRBV5-6	.	.	TRBJ1-1	TGTGCCAGCAGCTTGGGCGAGACCCCCGGGACTGAAGCTTTCTTT	CASSLGETPGTEAFF
TRBV2	TRBD1	.	TRBJ2-7	TGTGCCAGCGGTAGACAGGGGGGGACCTACGAGCAGTACTTC	CASGRQGGTYEQYF
TRBV18	.	.	TRBJ2-1	TGTGCCAGCTCACCACAAGAGCAGGGGACCGATGAGCAGTTCTTC	CASSPQEQGTDEQFF
TRBV16	.	.	TRBJ2-7	TGTGCCAGCAGCCAATTAATCGGAGCGGGTCAAGCCTACGAGCAGTACTTC	CASSQLIGAGQAYEQYF
TRBV5-6	.	.	TRBJ2-5	TGTGCCAGCAGCTCCGGACGGACAACACTGGAGACCCAGTACTTC	CASSSGRTTLETQYF
TRBV30	.	.	TRBJ2-5	TGTGCCTGGACCCGGCCAGGGGTAGAGACCCAGTACTTC	CAWTRPGVETQYF
TRBV7-2	TRBD2	.	TRBJ2-3	TGTGCCAGCAGCTCCACACTAGCGGGGGGGGGTACAGATACGCAGTATTTT	CASSSTLAGGGTDTQYF
TRBV27	.	.	TRBJ2-3	TGTGCCAGCCGCCAACCCCACTTAGGGGGGGATGCCACAGATACGCAGTATTTT	CASRQPHLGGDATDTQYF
TRBV5-4	.	.	TRBJ2-2	TGTGCCAGCAGCCCCAGGACTAACCAGGAGCTGTTTTTT	CASSPRTNQELFF
TRBV6-5	.	.	TRBJ1-1	TGTGCCAGCAGTTACCAAGAGGACACTGAAGCTTTCTTT	CASSYQEDTEAFF
TRBV5-6	.	.	TRBJ2-5	TGTGCCAGCAGCTCGATGACAGGCCCCTCCGCAGAGACCCAGTACTTC	CASSSMTGPSAETQYF
TRBV19	.	.	TRBJ1-1	TGTGCCAGTAGTATAGGAACGGTGAACACTGAAGCTTTCTTT	CASSIGTVNTEAFF
TRBV18	.	.	TRBJ1-1	TGTGCCAGCTCACCTTTTACCACTGAAGCTTTCTTT	CASSPFTTEAFF
TRBV5-4	TRBD2	.	TRBJ2-3	TGTGCGATACAACGGGGGGGGACGACGGATACGCAGTATTTT	CAIQRGGTTDTQYF
TRBV12-3/TRBV12-4	.	.	TRBJ2-5	TGTGCCAGCAGCTTGGGGGACCTTCGGGAGACCCAGTACTTC	CASSLGDLRETQYF
TRBV6-2/TRBV6-3	TRBD2	.	TRBJ2-1	TGTGCCAGCAAGAGCCTCGGGACTATCAAGACCCATGAGCAGTTCTTC	CASKSLGTIKTHEQFF
TRBV7-2	.	.	TRBJ2-5	TGTGCCAGCAGCTTGCCGGGACACCAAGAGACCCAGTACTTC	CASSLPGHQETQYF
TRBV14	.	.	TRBJ2-5	TGTGCCAGCAGCCAAGGATGGGCAGGGCGAGAGACCCAGTACTTC	CASSQGWAGRETQYF
TRBV6-6	.	.	TRBJ1-3	TGTGCCGCAGCTGGAAACACCATATATTTT	CAAAGNTIYF
TRBV18	.	once	TRBJ2-5	TGTGCCAGCTCTTCAGGACAGTTAGAGACCCAGTACTTC	CASSSGQLETQYF
TRBV12-3/TRBV12-4	.	.	TRBJ1-1	TGTGCCAGCAGCCAACAGGGTCTGGGCACTGAAGCTTTCTTT	CASSQQGLGTEAFF
TRBV6-2/TRBV6-3	.	.	TRBJ2-3	TGTGCCAGCAGGAGGGACTTAGTTCGGTATACGCAGTATTTT	CASRRDLVRYTQYF
TRBV28	TRBD1	.	TRBJ1-2	TGTGCCAGCAGTTTTGGGGACAGCGACTATGGCTACACCTTC	CASSFGDSDYGYTF
TRBV25-1	.	.	TRBJ2-5	TGTGCCAGCAGTTTGAGGCAGGGTAGGGAGACCCAGTACTTC	CASSLRQGRETQYF